This T cell receptor beta chain was sequenced during a study of shared clonotypes between healthy human individuals. CD45RO-negative, CCR7-selected cells formed the naive CD8 fraction, which excluded terminally differentiated effector memory CD45RA+ cells. Trimming stripped 7 bases from V and 2 bases from J, with 15 bases between. Germline V gives CDR1 SNHLY, CDR2 FYNNEI. This CDR3 is built from 14 residues. Clones were read by immunoSEQ multiplex PCR, and TCRdb kept only the in-frame ones, dropping some. The sample carries about 2 million clones, about 95% recorded once. The sequenced material came from naive CD8+ T cells sorted from blood. The rearrangement links TRBV2 to TRBJ2-7; weak D call: TRBD1 (5 bases). The receptor was derived from a man aged 18 to 29 in good health. CDR3 sequence (DNA): TGTGCCAGCATATCAGGCGACAGCACCTACGAGCAGTACTTC. This codes for CASISGDSTYEQYF.